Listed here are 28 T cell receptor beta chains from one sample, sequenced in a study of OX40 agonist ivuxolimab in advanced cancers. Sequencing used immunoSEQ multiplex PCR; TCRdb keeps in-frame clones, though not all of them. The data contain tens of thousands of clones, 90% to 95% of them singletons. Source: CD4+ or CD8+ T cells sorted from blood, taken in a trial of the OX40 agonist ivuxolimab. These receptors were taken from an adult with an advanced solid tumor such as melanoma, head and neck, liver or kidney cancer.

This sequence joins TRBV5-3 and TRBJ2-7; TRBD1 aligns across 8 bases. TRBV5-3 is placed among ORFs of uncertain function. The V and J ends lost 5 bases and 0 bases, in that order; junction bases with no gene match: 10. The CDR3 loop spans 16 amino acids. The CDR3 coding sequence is TGTGCCAGAAGTGGCACCGACAGGGGAAACTCCTACGAGCAGTACTTC. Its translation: CARSGTDRGNSYEQYF.

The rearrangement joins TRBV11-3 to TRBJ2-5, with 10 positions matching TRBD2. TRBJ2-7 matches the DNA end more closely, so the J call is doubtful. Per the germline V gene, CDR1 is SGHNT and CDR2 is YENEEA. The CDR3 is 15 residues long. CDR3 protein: CASSYRTSGTYEQYF. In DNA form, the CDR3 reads TGTGCCAGCAGCTACCGAACTAGCGGGACCTACGAGCAGTACTTC.

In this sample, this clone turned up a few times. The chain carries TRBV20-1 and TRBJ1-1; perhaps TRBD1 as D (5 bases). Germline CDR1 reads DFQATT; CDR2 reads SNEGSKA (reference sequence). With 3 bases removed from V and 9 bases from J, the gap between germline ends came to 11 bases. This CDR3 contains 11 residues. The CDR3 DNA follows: TGCAGTGCTAGCTTGGGGCCACAAGCTTTCTTT. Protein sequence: CSASLGPQAFF.

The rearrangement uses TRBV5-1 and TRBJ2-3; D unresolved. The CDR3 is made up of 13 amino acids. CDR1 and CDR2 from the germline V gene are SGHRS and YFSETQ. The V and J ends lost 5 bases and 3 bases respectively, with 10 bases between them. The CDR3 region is CASRSLGTDTQYF. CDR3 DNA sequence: TGCGCCAGCAGGTCATTGGGGACAGATACGCAGTATTTT.

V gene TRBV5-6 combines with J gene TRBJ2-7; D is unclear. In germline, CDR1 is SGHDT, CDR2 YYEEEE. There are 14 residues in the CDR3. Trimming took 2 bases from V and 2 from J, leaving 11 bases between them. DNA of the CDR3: TGTGCCAGCAGCTTCATTGGAAACGCCTACGAGCAGTACTTC. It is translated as CASSFIGNAYEQYF.

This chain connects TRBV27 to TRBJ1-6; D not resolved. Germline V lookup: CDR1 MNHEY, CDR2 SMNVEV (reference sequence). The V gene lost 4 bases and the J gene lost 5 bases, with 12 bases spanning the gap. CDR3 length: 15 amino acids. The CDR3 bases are TGTGCCAGCAGTTCTGACCAGGCCAATAATTCACCCCTCCACTTT. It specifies CASSSDQANNSPLHF.

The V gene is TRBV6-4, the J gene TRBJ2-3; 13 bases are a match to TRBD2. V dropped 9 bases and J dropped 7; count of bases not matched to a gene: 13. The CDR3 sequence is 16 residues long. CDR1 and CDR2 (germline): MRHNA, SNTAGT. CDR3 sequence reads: CARSMTSGRIINTQYF. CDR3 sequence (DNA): TGTGCCAGATCGATGACTAGCGGGAGGATCATAAATACGCAGTATTTT.

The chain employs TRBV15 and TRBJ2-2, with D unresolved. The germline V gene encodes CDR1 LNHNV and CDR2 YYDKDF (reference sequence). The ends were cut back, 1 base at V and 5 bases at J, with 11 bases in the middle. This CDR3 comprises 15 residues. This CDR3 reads CATSRAWGFTGELFF. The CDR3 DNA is TGTGCCACCAGCAGAGCATGGGGTTTTACCGGGGAGCTGTTTTTT.

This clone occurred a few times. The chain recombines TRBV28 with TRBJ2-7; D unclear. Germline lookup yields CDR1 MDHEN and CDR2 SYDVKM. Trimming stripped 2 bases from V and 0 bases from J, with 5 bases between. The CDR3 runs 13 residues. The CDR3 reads CASSLGISYEQYF. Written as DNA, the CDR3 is TGTGCCAGCAGTTTAGGTATCTCCTACGAGCAGTACTTC. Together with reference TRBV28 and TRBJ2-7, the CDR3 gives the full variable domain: DVKVTQSSRYLVKRTGEKVFLECVQDMDHENMFWYRQDPGLGLRLIYFSYDVKMKEKGDIPEGYSVSREKKERFSLILESASTNQTSMYLCASSLGISYEQYFGPGTRLTVT.

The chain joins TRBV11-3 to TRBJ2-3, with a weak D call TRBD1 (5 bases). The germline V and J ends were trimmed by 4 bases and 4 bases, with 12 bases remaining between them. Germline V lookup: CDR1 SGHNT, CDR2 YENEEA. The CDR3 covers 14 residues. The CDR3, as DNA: TGTGCCAGCAGCTGGGGCAGGGTATCAGATACGCAGTATTTT. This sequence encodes CASSWGRVSDTQYF.

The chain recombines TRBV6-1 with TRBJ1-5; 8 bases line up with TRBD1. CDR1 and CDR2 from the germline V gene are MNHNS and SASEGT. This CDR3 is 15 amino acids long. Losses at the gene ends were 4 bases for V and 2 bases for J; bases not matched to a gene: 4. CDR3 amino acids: CASSGSGQGNQPQHF. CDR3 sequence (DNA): TGTGCCAGCAGTGGCTCGGGACAGGGCAATCAGCCCCAGCATTTT.

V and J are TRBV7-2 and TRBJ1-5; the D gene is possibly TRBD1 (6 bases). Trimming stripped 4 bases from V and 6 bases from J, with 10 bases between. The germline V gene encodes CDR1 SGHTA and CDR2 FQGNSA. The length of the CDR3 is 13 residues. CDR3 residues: CASSSQQGQPQHF. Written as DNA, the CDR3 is TGTGCCAGCAGCTCCCAACAGGGTCAGCCCCAGCATTTT.

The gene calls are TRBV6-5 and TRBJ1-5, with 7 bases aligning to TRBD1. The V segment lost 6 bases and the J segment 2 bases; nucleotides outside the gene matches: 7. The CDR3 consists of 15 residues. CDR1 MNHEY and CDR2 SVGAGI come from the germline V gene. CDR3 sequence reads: CASSDRVVGNQPQHF. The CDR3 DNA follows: TGTGCCAGCAGCGACAGGGTTGTTGGCAATCAGCCCCAGCATTTT.

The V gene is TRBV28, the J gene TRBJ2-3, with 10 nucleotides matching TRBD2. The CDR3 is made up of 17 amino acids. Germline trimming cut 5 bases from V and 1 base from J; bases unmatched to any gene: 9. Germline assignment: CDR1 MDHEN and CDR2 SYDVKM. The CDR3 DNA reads TGTGCCAGCAGTCACCCCGGACTAGCGGATCGCACAGATACGCAGTATTTT. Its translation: CASSHPGLADRTDTQYF. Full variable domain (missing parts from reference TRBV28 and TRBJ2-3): DVKVTQSSRYLVKRTGEKVFLECVQDMDHENMFWYRQDPGLGLRLIYFSYDVKMKEKGDIPEGYSVSREKKERFSLILESASTNQTSMYLCASSHPGLADRTDTQYFGPGTRLTVL.

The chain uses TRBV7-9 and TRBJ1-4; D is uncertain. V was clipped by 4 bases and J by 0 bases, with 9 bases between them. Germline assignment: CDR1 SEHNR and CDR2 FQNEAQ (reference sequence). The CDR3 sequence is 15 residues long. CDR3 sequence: CASSSIRPTNEKLFF. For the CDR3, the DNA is TGTGCCAGCAGCTCTATTCGGCCAACTAATGAAAAACTGTTTTTT. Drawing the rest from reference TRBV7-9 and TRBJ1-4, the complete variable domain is DTGVSQNPRHKITKRGQNVTFRCDPISEHNRLYWYRQTLGQGPEFLTYFQNEAQLEKSRLLSDRFSAERPKGSFSTLEIQRTEQGDSAMYLCASSSIRPTNEKLFFGSGTQLSVL.

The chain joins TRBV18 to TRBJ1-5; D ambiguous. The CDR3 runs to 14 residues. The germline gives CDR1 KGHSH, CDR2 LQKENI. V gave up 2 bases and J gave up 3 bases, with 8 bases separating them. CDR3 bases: TGTGCCAGCTCACCAGAAGCCATCAATCAGCCCCAGCATTTT. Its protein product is CASSPEAINQPQHF.

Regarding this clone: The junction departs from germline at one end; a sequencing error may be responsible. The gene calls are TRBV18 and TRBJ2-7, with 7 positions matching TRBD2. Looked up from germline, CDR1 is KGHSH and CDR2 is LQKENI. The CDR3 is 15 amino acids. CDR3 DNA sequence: TGTGCCAGCTCACCTCCGAGCGGGACCTCCCACGAGCAGTACTTC. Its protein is CASSPPSGTSHEQYF.

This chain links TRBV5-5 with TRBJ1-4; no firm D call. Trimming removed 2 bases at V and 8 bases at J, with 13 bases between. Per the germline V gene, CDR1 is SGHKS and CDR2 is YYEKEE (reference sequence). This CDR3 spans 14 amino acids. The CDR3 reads CASSFQGLPEKLFF. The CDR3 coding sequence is TGTGCCAGCAGCTTTCAAGGACTCCCCGAAAAACTGTTTTTT.

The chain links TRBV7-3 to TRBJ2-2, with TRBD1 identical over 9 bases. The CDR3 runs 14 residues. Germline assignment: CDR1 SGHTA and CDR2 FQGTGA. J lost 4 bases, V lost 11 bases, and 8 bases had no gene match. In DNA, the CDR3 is TGTGCCTCGGGGACAGGGATGGGCACCGGGGAGCTGTTTTTT. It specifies CASGTGMGTGELFF. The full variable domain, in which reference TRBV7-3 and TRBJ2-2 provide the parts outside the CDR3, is GAGVSQTPSNKVTEKGKYVELRCDPISGHTALYWYRQSLGQGPEFLIYFQGTGAADDSGLPNDRFFAVRPEGSVSTLKIQRTERGDSAVYLCASGTGMGTGELFFGEGSRLTVL.

As DNA, the CDR3 is TGTGCCAGCAGCCCGCGACTAGCGGGAGGTCACAATGAGCAGTTCTTC. The encoded protein is CASSPRLAGGHNEQFF. The chain recombines TRBV11-3 with TRBJ2-1, with 13 bases identical to TRBD2. This CDR3 contains 16 residues. V shed 5 bases and J 5 bases; nucleotides not matched to a gene: 6. Germline V lookup: CDR1 SGHNT, CDR2 YENEEA.

The CDR3 DNA sequence: TGTGCCAGCTCACCACGGGGGGCTGGTGAAAAACTGTTTTTT. Encoded protein: CASSPRGAGEKLFF. The rearrangement joins TRBV18 to TRBJ1-4; tentative D call: TRBD1 (6 bases). This CDR3 is built from 14 residues. Germline lookup yields CDR1 KGHSH and CDR2 LQKENI. V lost 1 base and J 7 bases, leaving 10 bases between the germline ends.

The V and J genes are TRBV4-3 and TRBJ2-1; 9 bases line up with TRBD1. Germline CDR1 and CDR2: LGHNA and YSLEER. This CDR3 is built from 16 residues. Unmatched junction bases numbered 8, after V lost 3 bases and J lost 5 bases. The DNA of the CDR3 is TGCGCCAGCAGCCAGTTCACAGGGGGCGCCCACAATGAGCAGTTCTTC. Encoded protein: CASSQFTGGAHNEQFF.

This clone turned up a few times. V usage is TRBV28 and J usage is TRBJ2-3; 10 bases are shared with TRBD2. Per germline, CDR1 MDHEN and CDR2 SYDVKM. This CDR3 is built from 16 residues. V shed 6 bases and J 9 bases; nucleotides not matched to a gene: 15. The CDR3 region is CASSRTSGNIQGTQYF. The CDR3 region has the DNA TGTGCCAGCAGCCGAACTAGCGGGAACATTCAGGGGACGCAGTATTTT.

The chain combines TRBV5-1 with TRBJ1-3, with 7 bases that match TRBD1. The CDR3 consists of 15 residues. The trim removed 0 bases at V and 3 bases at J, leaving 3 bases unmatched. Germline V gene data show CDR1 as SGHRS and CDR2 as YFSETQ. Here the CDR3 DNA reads TGCGCCAGCAGCTTGGATCCAGGGGGTGGAAACACCATATATTTT. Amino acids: CASSLDPGGGNTIYF. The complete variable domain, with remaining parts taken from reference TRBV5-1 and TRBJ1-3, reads KAGVTQTPRYLIKTRGQQVTLSCSPISGHRSVSWYQQTPGQGLQFLFEYFSETQRNKGNFPGRFSGRQFSNSRSEMNVSTLELGDSALYLCASSLDPGGGNTIYFGEGSWLTVV.

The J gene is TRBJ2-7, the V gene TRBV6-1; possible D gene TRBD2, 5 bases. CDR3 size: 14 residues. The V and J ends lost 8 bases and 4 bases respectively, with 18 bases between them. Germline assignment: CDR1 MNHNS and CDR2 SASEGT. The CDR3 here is CASGRAQRGYEQYF. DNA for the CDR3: TGTGCCAGCGGTCGGGCCCAGCGCGGGTACGAGCAGTACTTC.

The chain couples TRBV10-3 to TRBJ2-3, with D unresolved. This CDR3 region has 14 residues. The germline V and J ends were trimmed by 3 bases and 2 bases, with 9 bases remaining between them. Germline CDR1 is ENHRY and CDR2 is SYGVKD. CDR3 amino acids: CAISDSRDTDTQYF. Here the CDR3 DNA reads TGTGCCATCAGTGATTCGCGTGACACAGATACGCAGTATTTT.

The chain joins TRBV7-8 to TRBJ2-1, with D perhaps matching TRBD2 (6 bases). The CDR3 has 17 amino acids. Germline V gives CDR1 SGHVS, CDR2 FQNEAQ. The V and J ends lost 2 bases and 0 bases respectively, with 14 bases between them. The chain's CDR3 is CASSLKVGSTSYNEQFF. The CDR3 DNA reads TGTGCCAGCAGCTTAAAGGTCGGGAGCACCTCCTACAATGAGCAGTTCTTC. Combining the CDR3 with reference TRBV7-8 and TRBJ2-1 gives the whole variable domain GAGVSQSPRYKVAKRGQDVALRCDPISGHVSLFWYQQALGQGPEFLTYFQNEAQLDKSGLPSDRFFAERPEGSVSTLKIQRTQQEDSAVYLCASSLKVGSTSYNEQFFGPGTRLTVL.

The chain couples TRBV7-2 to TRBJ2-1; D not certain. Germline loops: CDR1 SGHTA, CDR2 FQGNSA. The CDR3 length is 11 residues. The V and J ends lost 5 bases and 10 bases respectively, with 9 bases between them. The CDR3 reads CASSPLGEQFF. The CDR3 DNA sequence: TGTGCCAGCAGCCCCCTGGGCGAGCAGTTCTTC.